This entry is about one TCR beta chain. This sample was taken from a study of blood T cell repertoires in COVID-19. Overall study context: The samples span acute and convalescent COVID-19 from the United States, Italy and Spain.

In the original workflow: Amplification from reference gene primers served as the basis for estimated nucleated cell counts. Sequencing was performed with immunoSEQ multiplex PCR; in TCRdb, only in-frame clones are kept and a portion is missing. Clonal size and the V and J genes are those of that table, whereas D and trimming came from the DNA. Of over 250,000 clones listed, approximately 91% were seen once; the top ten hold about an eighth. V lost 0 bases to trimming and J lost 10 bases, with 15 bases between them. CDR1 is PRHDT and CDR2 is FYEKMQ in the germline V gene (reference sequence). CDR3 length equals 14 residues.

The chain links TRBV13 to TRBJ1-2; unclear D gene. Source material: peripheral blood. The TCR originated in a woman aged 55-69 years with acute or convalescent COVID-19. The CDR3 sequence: CASSLGRFWETYTF. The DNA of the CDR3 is TGTGCCAGCAGCTTAGGCCGTTTTTGGGAGACCTACACCTTC.